What follows are 27 T cell receptor beta chains derived from one specimen sequenced in a study of T cell responses to AZD1222 COVID-19 vaccine. The method was immunoSEQ multiplex PCR; TCRdb's version includes in-frame clones alone and lacks a portion of them. Of roughly 150,000 clones in the sample, approximately 90% are singletons; the top ten hold around 1%. Sequencing was performed on peripheral blood, taken 28 days after the second AZD1222 dose. The receptor source for this set is an adult who received the AZD1222 COVID-19 vaccine.

The chain is built from TRBV6-5 and TRBJ2-5; D remains unclear. Germline V gives CDR1 MNHEY, CDR2 SVGAGI. CDR3 length: 14 amino acids. V lost 5 bases, J lost 5 bases, and 15 bases lay in between. CDR3 in amino acids: CASSLGLGGETQYF. The CDR3 nucleotides read TGTGCCAGCAGTCTTGGGTTGGGTGGGGAGACCCAGTACTTC.

This clone was seen only a few times. This rearrangement joins TRBV25-1 to TRBJ2-5; D might be TRBD2 (5 bases). CDR3 size: 11 residues. CDR1 and CDR2 from the germline V gene are MGHDK and SYGVNS. V lost 7 bases and J lost 4, with 7 bases in between. CDR3 amino acids: CASIEGETQYF. The CDR3 DNA sequence: TGTGCCAGCATCGAGGGAGAGACCCAGTACTTC.

The V call is TRBV10-3, the J call TRBJ1-1, with a weak D call TRBD1 (6 bases). The CDR3 is 16 residues long. The V and J ends lost 10 bases and 1 base respectively, with 22 bases between them. The germline CDR1 and CDR2 sequences are ENHRY and SYGVKD. In nucleotides, the CDR3 is TGTGCCACCCACTCGGGGGGCGCGGGAGGGAACACTGAAGCTTTCTTT. As protein: CATHSGGAGGNTEAFF.

The CDR3 coding sequence is TGCGCCAGCAGCCGGGACAGGGGTAACACCGGGGAGCTGTTTTTT. Translation: CASSRDRGNTGELFF. The chain links TRBV5-1 to TRBJ2-2; 10 bases fit TRBD1. The CDR3 consists of 15 residues. V shed 4 bases, J shed 2 bases, and the junction held 2 bases outside the gene matches. Germline lookup yields CDR1 SGHRS and CDR2 YFSETQ.

This clone was detected only a few times. The rearrangement links TRBV12-3 or TRBV12-4 to TRBJ2-3; the match to TRBD2 covers 7 bases. After removal of 6 bases from V and 5 bases from J, the junction contained 2 bases not matched to a gene. The CDR3 length is 12 residues. The CDR3, as DNA: TGTGCCAGCAGACGGGGGGTAGATACGCAGTATTTT. Amino acids: CASRRGVDTQYF.

This chain joins TRBV7-9 and TRBJ2-1, with D possibly matching TRBD2 (6 bases). Germline lookup yields CDR1 SEHNR and CDR2 FQNEAQ (reference sequence). This CDR3 is built from 13 residues. Trimming took 0 bases from V and 8 from J, leaving 8 bases between them. The CDR3 sequence: CASSLAGGYEQFF. CDR3 sequence (DNA): TGTGCCAGCAGCTTAGCGGGGGGATATGAGCAGTTCTTC.

The chain uses TRBV5-6 and TRBJ2-7, with a weak D call TRBD1 (6 bases). Trimming took 2 bases from V and 2 from J, leaving 8 bases between them. Germline assignment: CDR1 SGHDT and CDR2 YYEEEE. This CDR3 is built from 13 residues. CDR3 in DNA: TGTGCCAGCAGCTTAAACAGGGCCTACGAGCAGTACTTC. Protein product: CASSLNRAYEQYF.

The chain employs TRBV19 and TRBJ1-6; D is unclear. The germline CDR1 and CDR2 sequences are LNHDA and SQIVND (reference sequence). The CDR3 sequence is 16 residues long. V was pared by 3 bases and J by 0 bases, with 9 bases between. The CDR3 loop reads CASSISVASYNSPLHF. Here the CDR3 DNA reads TGTGCCAGTAGTATTTCGGTCGCCTCCTATAATTCACCCCTCCACTTT.

The genes are TRBV9 and TRBJ2-3; 12 nucleotides agree with TRBD2. This CDR3 is 15 amino acids long. Germline values: CDR1 SGDLS, CDR2 YYNGEE. Trimming cost V 5 bases and J 4 bases; bases outside gene matches: 5. CDR3 coding DNA: TGTGCCAGCAGTCCTAGCGGGGGGGCGGCAGATACGCAGTATTTT. The encoded protein is CASSPSGGAADTQYF.

The J gene is TRBJ1-2, the V gene TRBV27; D might be TRBD1 (6 bases). CDR1 MNHEY and CDR2 SMNVEV come from the germline V gene (reference sequence). The CDR3 runs 13 residues. Trimming stripped 8 bases from V and 5 bases from J, with 15 bases between. This CDR3 reads CASGTGPIYGYTF. The CDR3, as DNA: TGTGCCAGCGGTACAGGGCCCATATATGGCTACACCTTC.

This chain uses TRBV19 with TRBJ1-1, with D tentatively TRBD1 (5 bases). CDR3 length: 13 residues. Germline V CDR1 and CDR2: LNHDA, SQIVND (reference sequence). The V end was cut by 5 bases, the J end by 1 base, with 8 bases between. CDR3 nucleotide sequence: TGTGCCAGTAGTCTAACAGGGAACACTGAAGCTTTCTTT. Translated, it gives CASSLTGNTEAFF.

The CDR3 sequence: CASRGAGGNEQFF. The DNA of the CDR3 is TGTGCCAGCAGGGGAGCGGGGGGCAATGAGCAGTTCTTC. This chain uses TRBV6-5 with TRBJ2-1; 9 bases are a match to TRBD2. CDR3 length equals 13 residues. CDR1 is MNHEY and CDR2 is SVGAGI in the germline V gene. With 6 bases clipped from V and 6 bases from J, the junction kept 3 bases outside the gene matches.

The sample holds one count of this clone. V and J are TRBV6-6 and TRBJ2-3; D is possibly TRBD2 (5 bases). The CDR3 has 17 amino acids. Deletions cut 5 bases from V and 4 bases from J, with 22 bases between. Germline V gene data show CDR1 as MNHNY and CDR2 as SVGAGI (reference sequence). CDR3 in amino acids: CASSPKGRGGGPDTQYF. CDR3 DNA: TGTGCCAGCAGTCCGAAAGGTCGCGGAGGCGGCCCAGATACGCAGTATTTT.

The chain recombines TRBV5-8 with TRBJ2-1; TRBD2 matches 12 bases. Germline V gene data show CDR1 as SGHTS and CDR2 as YDEGEE. The CDR3 has 15 amino acids. J was trimmed by 8 bases and V by 5 bases; bases with no gene match: 8. CDR3 sequence reads: CASSFDLAGGHEQFF. CDR3 coding DNA: TGTGCCAGCAGTTTTGATCTAGCGGGGGGGCATGAGCAGTTCTTC.

The chain uses TRBV6-5 and TRBJ1-4; D is undetermined. CDR3 length equals 15 residues. CDR1 is MNHEY, CDR2 SVGAGI, per germline. V was cut by 5 bases and J by 1 base, with 11 bases left in between. CDR3 in amino acids: CASSPGRLTNEKLFF. As DNA, the CDR3 is TGTGCCAGCAGTCCGGGCAGATTAACTAATGAAAAACTGTTTTTT.

J is TRBJ1-5 and V is TRBV10-3, with D tentatively TRBD1 (5 bases). Germline V gives CDR1 ENHRY, CDR2 SYGVKD. This CDR3 is 13 amino acids long. The V gene lost 4 bases and the J gene lost 6 bases, with 10 bases spanning the gap. The CDR3 nucleotides read TGTGCCATCAGTGTGGGGGAAGGTCAGCCCCAGCATTTT. Residues: CAISVGEGQPQHF.

V usage is TRBV6-5 and J usage is TRBJ1-6, with D perhaps matching TRBD1 (6 bases). This CDR3 contains 15 residues. Germline V gene sequence: CDR1 MNHEY, CDR2 SVGAGI. V was pared by 3 bases and J by 6 bases, with 12 bases between. The CDR3 nucleotides read TGTGCCAGCAGTTATTACAGGGTTGGTAATTCACCCCTCCACTTT. Translation gives CASSYYRVGNSPLHF.

The V call is TRBV19, the J call TRBJ2-3, with no clear D. Germline V gives CDR1 LNHDA, CDR2 SQIVND (reference sequence). The ends were cut back, 5 bases at V and 1 base at J, with 10 bases in the middle. The CDR3 length is 14 residues. In DNA form, the CDR3 reads TGTGCCAGTAGTCCCCTAGGCGGCACAGATACGCAGTATTTT. Its protein product is CASSPLGGTDTQYF.

The chain joins TRBV4-1 to TRBJ2-7; D is possibly TRBD1 or TRBD2 (5 bases each). With 1 base removed from V and 4 bases from J, the gap between germline ends came to 14 bases. Per germline, CDR1 MGHRA and CDR2 YSYEKL. The CDR3 runs to 15 residues. This CDR3 is CASSQVGTPGYEQYF. CDR3 sequence (DNA): TGCGCCAGCAGCCAAGTAGGGACCCCTGGGTACGAGCAGTACTTC.

In its sample, this clone was seen a few times. The rearrangement joins TRBV13 to TRBJ1-2, with D perhaps matching TRBD1 (6 bases). CDR1 is PRHDT, CDR2 FYEKMQ, per germline (reference sequence). V was clipped by 5 bases and J by 8 bases, with 15 bases between them. CDR3 size: 13 residues. CDR3 DNA sequence: TGTGCCAGCAGCCCCAGGGGTTGGCGCGGCTACACCTTC. This gives the protein CASSPRGWRGYTF. The full variable domain, rest sourced from reference TRBV13 and TRBJ1-2, is AAGVIQSPRHLIKEKRETATLKCYPIPRHDTVYWYQQGPGQDPQFLISFYEKMQSDKGSIPDRFSAQQFSDYHSELNMSSLELGDSALYFCASSPRGWRGYTFGSGTRLTVV.

This sequence joins TRBV7-9 and TRBJ1-2, with 7 bases aligning to TRBD1. The CDR3 totals 16 residues. V dropped 11 bases and J dropped 3; count of bases not matched to a gene: 18. Germline CDR1 reads SEHNR; CDR2 reads FQNEAQ (reference sequence). CDR3 nucleotide sequence: TGTGCCGGATCTGGAAACCTTGGGACAGCTTACTATGGCTACACCTTC. It codes for CAGSGNLGTAYYGYTF.

This sequence joins TRBV6-2 or TRBV6-3 and TRBJ1-2; 8 positions match TRBD1. The CDR3 extends over 12 amino acids. CDR1 and CDR2 (germline): MNHEY, SVGEGT. V shed 5 bases, J shed 4 bases, and the junction held 0 bases outside the gene matches. The chain's CDR3 is CASSQGAYGYTF. CDR3 in DNA: TGTGCCAGCAGTCAGGGGGCCTATGGCTACACCTTC.

The chain combines TRBV20-1 with TRBJ2-1; no firm D call. The CDR3 contains 11 residues. The ends were cut back, 3 bases at V and 8 bases at J, with 8 bases in the middle. Germline V gene sequence: CDR1 DFQATT, CDR2 SNEGSKA (reference sequence). DNA for the CDR3: TGCAGTGCTAGTAGGGTGGATGAGCAGTTCTTC. Protein product: CSASRVDEQFF.

The chain couples TRBV5-4 to TRBJ2-5; 8 bases line up with TRBD2. Trimming removed 2 bases from V and 1 base from J; junction bases left unmatched: 10. The CDR3 totals 17 residues. Germline V gene sequence: CDR1 SGHNT, CDR2 YYREEE (reference sequence). CDR3 region: CASSFVRQRGSQETQYF. The CDR3, as DNA: TGTGCCAGCAGCTTCGTTAGGCAGCGGGGGTCCCAAGAGACCCAGTACTTC.

The chain uses TRBV5-1 and TRBJ2-7, with a weak D call TRBD1 (5 bases). With 7 bases removed from V and 1 base from J, the gap between germline ends came to 18 bases. The CDR3 is 15 amino acids. CDR1 is SGHRS, CDR2 YFSETQ, per germline. The CDR3 loop is CASGPRQGTSYEQYF. CDR3 nucleotides: TGCGCCAGCGGCCCCCGGCAGGGAACTTCCTACGAGCAGTACTTC.

The chain recombines TRBV7-8 with TRBJ2-2; possibly TRBD2 for D (7 bases). Germline CDR1 reads SGHVS; CDR2 reads FQNEAQ. The V end was cut by 7 bases, the J end by 4 bases, with 16 bases between. CDR3 size: 15 residues. In DNA, the CDR3 is TGTGCCAGCAAGGAGGGGGGGGCCACCACCGGGGAGCTGTTTTTT. Translated, it gives CASKEGGATTGELFF.

The chain combines TRBV9 with TRBJ2-5; the D gene is possibly TRBD2 (7 bases). Germline lookup yields CDR1 SGDLS and CDR2 YYNGEE. V gave up 0 bases and J gave up 5 bases, with 11 bases separating them. This CDR3 has 14 residues. The CDR3 coding sequence is TGTGCCAGCAGCGTAGCGGGGGGCGGGGAGACCCAGTACTTC. Encoded protein: CASSVAGGGETQYF. Drawing the rest from reference TRBV9 and TRBJ2-5, the complete variable domain is DSGVTQTPKHLITATGQRVTLRCSPRSGDLSVYWYQQSLDQGLQFLIQYYNGEERAKGNILERFSAQQFPDLHSELNLSSLELGDSALYFCASSVAGGGETQYFGPGTRLLVL.